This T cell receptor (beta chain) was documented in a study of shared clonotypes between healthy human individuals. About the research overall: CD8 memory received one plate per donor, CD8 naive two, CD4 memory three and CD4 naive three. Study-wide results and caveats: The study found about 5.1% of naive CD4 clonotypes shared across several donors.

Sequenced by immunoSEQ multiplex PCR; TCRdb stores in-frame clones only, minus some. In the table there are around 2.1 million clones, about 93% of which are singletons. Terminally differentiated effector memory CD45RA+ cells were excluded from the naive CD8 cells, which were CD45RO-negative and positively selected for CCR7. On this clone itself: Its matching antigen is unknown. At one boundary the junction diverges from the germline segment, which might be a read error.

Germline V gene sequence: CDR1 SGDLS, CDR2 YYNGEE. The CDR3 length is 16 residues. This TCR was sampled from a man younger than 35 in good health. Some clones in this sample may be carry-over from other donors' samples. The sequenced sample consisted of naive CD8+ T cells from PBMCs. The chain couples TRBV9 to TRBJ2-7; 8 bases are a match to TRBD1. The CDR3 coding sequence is TGTGCCAGCAGCCCTTCTCGTTTGTCACCTGACAGGGGTCTGCACTTC. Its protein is CASSPSRLSPDRGLHF. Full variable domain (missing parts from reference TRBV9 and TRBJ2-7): DSGVTQTPKHLITATGQRVTLRCSPRSGDLSVYWYQQSLDQGLQFLIQYYNGEERAKGNILERFSAQQFPDLHSELNLSSLELGDSALYFCASSPSRLSPDRGLHFGPGTRLTVT.